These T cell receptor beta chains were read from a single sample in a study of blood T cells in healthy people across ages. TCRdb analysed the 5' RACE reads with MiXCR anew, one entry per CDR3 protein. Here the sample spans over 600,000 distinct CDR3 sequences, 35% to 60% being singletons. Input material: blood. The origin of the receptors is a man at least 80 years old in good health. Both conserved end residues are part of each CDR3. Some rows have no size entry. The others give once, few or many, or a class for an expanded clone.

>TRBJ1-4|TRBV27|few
CASSLRSSLNEKLFF
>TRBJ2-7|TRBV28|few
CASSLQVVRGRSYEQYF
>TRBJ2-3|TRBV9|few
CASSVVGGSGASTDTQYF
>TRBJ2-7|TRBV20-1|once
CSALASGSSYEQYF
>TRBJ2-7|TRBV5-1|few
CASTGAGGTTYEQYF
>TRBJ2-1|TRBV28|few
CASSLWREQFF
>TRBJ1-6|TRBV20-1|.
CSARESPSGLYSPLHF
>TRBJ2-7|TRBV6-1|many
CASGLAGAYEQYF
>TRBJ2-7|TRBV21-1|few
CASSKTRHPSSYEQYF
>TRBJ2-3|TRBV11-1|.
CASSLGLAVDTDTQYF
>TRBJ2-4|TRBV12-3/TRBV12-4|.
CASSLGSGLYGQYF
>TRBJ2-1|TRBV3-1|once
CASSPETGGQGNEQFF
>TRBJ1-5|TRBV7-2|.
CASSLTWGQGNQPQHF
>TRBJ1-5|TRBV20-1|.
CSARPPRDSQPQHF
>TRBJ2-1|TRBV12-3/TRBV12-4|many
CASSSGLASNEQFF
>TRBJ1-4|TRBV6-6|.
CASSSMQGTGEKLFF
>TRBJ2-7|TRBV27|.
CASSLSVGTRSYEQYF
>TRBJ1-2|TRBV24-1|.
CATSEPDSNYGYTF
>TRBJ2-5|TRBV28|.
CASSTTTGPLNQETQYF
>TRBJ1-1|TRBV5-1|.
CASKAVGNTEAFF
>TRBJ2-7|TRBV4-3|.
CASSQDRGTGEQYF
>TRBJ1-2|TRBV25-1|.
CASSEWTDTNYGYTF
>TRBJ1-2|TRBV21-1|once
CASSEQGLLSGYTF
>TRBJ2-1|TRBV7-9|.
CASSFSGRAAQEQFF
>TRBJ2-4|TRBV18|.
CASSRDRGRAKNIQYF
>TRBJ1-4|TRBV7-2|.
CASSRMGGEKLFF
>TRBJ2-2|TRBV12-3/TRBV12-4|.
CASSYTPGELFF
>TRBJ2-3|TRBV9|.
CASSVVGGRAADTQYF
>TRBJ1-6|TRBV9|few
CASSVDGRGRSPLHF
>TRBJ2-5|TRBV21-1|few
CARAWRDRLQETQYF
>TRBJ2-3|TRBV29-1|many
CSVGFVGTDTQYF
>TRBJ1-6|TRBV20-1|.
CSARAGVQNSPLNF
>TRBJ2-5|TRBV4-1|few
CASSHGAGGAVLEQYF
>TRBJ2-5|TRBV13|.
CASSLNRGSVDGQETQYF
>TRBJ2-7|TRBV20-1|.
CSARPASGRRYEQYF
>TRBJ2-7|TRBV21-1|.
CASSDVSGRYGGYEQYF
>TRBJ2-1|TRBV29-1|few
CSASGSLSSYNEQFF
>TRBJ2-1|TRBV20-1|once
CSARDHGQGGYNEQFF
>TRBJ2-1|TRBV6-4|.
CASSDSSESSYNEQFF
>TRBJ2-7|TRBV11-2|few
CASSTDFAQYF
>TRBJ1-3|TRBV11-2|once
CARSLVNSGNTIYF
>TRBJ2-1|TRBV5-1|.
CASSSRTSGILYNEQFF
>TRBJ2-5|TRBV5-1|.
CASRQGQVQETQYF
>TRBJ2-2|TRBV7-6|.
CASSTRVPGELFF
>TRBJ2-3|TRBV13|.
CASSSPRTHTDTQYF
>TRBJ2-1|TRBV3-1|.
CASSPLRDNSYEQFF